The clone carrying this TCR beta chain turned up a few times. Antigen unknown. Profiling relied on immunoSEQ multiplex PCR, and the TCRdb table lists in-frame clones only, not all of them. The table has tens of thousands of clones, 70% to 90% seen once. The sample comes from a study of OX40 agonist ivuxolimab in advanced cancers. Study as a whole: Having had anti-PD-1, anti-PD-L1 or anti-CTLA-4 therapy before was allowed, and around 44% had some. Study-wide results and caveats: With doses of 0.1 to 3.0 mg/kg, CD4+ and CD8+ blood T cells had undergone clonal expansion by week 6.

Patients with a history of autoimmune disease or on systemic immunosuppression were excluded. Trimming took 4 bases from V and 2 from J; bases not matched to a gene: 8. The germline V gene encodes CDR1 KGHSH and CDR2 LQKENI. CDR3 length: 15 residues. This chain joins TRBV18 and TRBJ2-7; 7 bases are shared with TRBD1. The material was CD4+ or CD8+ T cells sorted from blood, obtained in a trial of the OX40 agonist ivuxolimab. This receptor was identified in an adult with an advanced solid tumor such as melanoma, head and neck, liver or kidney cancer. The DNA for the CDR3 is TGTGCCAGCTCACGACCGACAGGGACCACCTACGAGCAGTACTTC. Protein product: CASSRPTGTTYEQYF. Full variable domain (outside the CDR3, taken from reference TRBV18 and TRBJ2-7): NAGVMQNPRHLVRRRGQEARLRCSPMKGHSHVYWYRQLPEEGLKFMVYLQKENIIDESGMPKERFSAEFPKEGPSILRIQQVVRGDSAAYFCASSRPTGTTYEQYFGPGTRLTVT.